This T cell receptor (beta chain) was observed in a study of tumor-infiltrating lymphocytes in primary liver carcinoma. The overall study: The tumors, T1-T3 N0M0 lesions, were roughly 4.2 to 10 cm across.

The CDR3 covers 12 residues. CDR1 and CDR2 (germline): SNHLY, FYNNEI. Co-extracting RNA and DNA was done with about 18-33 mg of unsorted bulk tissue as input. With around 500 ng total RNA as template and a constant-region primer, TCR beta cDNA was made. ARM-PCR, slightly modified, supplied the TCR beta libraries through three nested multiplex PCR rounds. Investigators reported that the first two PCR rounds, at around 11 cycles each, used TRBV1-TRBV30 forward primers with a C-beta reverse primer. TCRdb re-called the multiplex PCR reads with MiXCR, one entry per CDR3 protein. The repertoire holds tens of thousands of distinct CDR3 sequences, with roughly three quarters as singletons. Points on this clonotype: One end of the junction is discordant with germline, which a read error may explain.

This chain connects TRBV2 to TRBJ1-2; D is ambiguous. The clonotype was recovered from a man aged 40-55 years with primary liver carcinoma and hepatitis B virus infection. Specimen: liver tumor tissue from sampling region 1. Subset noted: tumor region T1, superior pole. CDR3 loop: CAGSVLGYGYTF. The CDR3 DNA is TGTGCCGGCAGTGTCCTGGGGTATGGCTACACCTTC.